The 5 T cell receptor beta chains listed next were all sequenced from one sample in a study of CD8+CD57+ T cells in acquired aplastic anemia. Individuals selected for sequencing had exhibited CD8+CD57+ cell expansion on flow cytometry. TCR beta VDJ and CDR3 profiling used genomic DNA as template. TCRdb recomputed calls from the reads with MiXCR, one row per CDR3 protein. The sample has approximately 190,000 distinct CDR3 sequences; roughly half are singletons. The sequencing sample was made of sorted CD4+, CD8+, or CD8+CD57+ T cells (not recorded which) from PBMCs. The receptor set was obtained from a human donor with aplastic anemia.

This clonotype was observed many times. This chain uses TRBV5-6 with TRBJ2-5; 9 bases are a match to TRBD1. V lost 4 bases to trimming and J lost 4 bases; unmatched junction nucleotides: 5. Germline lookup yields CDR1 SGHDT and CDR2 YYEEEE. The CDR3 spans 14 residues. CDR3 sequence reads: CASSPKTGGETQYF. CDR3 nucleotide sequence: TGTGCCAGCAGCCCAAAGACAGGGGGAGAGACCCAGTACTTC.

The CDR3 is CASSLTSGRTDTQYF. The CDR3 nucleotides are TGTGCCAGCAGCTTAACTAGCGGGAGGACAGATACGCAGTATTTT. The chain carries TRBV11-2 and TRBJ2-3; 12 bases align to TRBD2. Germline trimming cut 2 bases from V and 3 bases from J; bases unmatched to any gene: 0. CDR3 length: 15 amino acids. Germline-derived CDR1 and CDR2 are SGHAT and FQNNGV.

Only a few counts were recorded for this clonotype. This chain uses TRBV6-2 or TRBV6-3 with TRBJ2-1; 8 nucleotides match TRBD2. J gave up 4 bases and V 2 bases, and 19 bases lay outside the gene matches. Germline assignment: CDR1 MNHEY and CDR2 SVGEGT. The CDR3 contains 20 residues. As DNA, the CDR3 is TGTGCCAGCAGTTACCGGGGGGGCAGAGAAGGGAAGCGGGAGTACAATGAGCAGTTCTTC. As protein: CASSYRGGREGKREYNEQFF.

This clonotype was observed a single time. The gene calls are TRBV19 and TRBJ1-5; perhaps TRBD1 as D (5 bases). Trimming took off 7 bases at V and 4 bases at J, with 17 bases between the two ends. CDR1 is LNHDA, CDR2 SQIVND, per germline (reference sequence). The CDR3 is made up of 15 amino acids. The CDR3, as DNA: TGTGCCAGTAACACCGGGACGAGGTTAAATCAGCCCCAGCATTTT. Encoded protein: CASNTGTRLNQPQHF. Drawing the rest from reference TRBV19 and TRBJ1-5, the complete variable domain is DGGITQSPKYLFRKEGQNVTLSCEQNLNHDAMYWYRQDPGQGLRLIYYSQIVNDFQKGDIAEGYSVSREKKESFPLTVTSAQKNPTAFYLCASNTGTRLNQPQHFGDGTRLSIL.

This clonotype was seen many times. V is TRBV24-1 and J is TRBJ2-1; D tentatively reads TRBD1 or TRBD2 (5 bases each). This CDR3 region has 16 residues. Germline V gene data show CDR1 as KGHDR and CDR2 as SFDVKD. The V gene lost 3 bases and the J gene lost 8 bases, with 19 bases spanning the gap. The CDR3: CATSDPVALGADEQFF. The CDR3 bases are TGTGCCACCAGTGATCCTGTAGCGCTCGGGGCCGATGAGCAGTTCTTC.